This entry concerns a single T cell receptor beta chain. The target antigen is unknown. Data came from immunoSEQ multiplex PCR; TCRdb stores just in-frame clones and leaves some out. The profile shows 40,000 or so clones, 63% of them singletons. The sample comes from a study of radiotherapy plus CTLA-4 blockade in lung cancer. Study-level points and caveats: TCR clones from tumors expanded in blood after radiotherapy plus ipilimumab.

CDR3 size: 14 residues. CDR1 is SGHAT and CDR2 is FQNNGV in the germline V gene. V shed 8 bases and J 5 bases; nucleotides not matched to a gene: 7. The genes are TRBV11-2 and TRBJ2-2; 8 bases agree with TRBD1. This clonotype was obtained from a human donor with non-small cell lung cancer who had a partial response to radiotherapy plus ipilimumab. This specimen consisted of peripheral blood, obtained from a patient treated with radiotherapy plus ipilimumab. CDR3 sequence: CASFRTGSTGELFF. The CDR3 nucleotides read TGTGCCAGCTTCCGGACAGGGTCAACCGGGGAGCTGTTTTTT.